These 32 T cell receptor beta chains were sequenced from one sample in a study of blood T cell repertoires in COVID-19. Here immunoSEQ multiplex PCR was the method, and the copy in TCRdb shows in-frame clones only, minus some. The profile shows roughly 230,000 clones, roughly 80% of them singletons. Sequencing was performed on peripheral blood. The receptor set was obtained from a woman aged 55-75 years with active or convalescent COVID-19.

The gene calls are TRBV19 and TRBJ2-5, with TRBD2 identical over 7 bases. The CDR3 consists of 15 residues. V dropped 5 bases and J dropped 4; count of bases not matched to a gene: 10. CDR1 LNHDA and CDR2 SQIVND come from the germline V gene (reference sequence). In DNA, the CDR3 is TGTGCCAGTAGTTCTCGGCGGGGGAGTGGAGAGACCCAGTACTTC. Its protein is CASSSRRGSGETQYF.

The chain joins TRBV4-2 to TRBJ1-2, with TRBD1 identical over 10 bases. From germline, CDR1 is LGHNA and CDR2 YNFKEQ. The CDR3 is made up of 16 amino acids. V lost 1 base, J lost 8 bases, and 10 bases stayed unmatched. The CDR3 sequence is CASSQGSGQGGRGYTF. Here the CDR3 DNA reads TGTGCCAGCAGCCAAGGGTCCGGACAGGGGGGAAGAGGCTACACCTTC.

This chain connects TRBV18 to TRBJ2-1; 11 positions match TRBD1. This CDR3 has 15 amino acids. The J segment lost 8 bases and the V segment lost 2 bases, leaving 5 bases of the junction unmatched. CDR1 KGHSH and CDR2 LQKENI come from the germline V gene. The CDR3 is CASSPGTGGVHEQFF. The CDR3 nucleotides are TGTGCCAGCTCACCAGGGACAGGGGGGGTTCATGAGCAGTTCTTC.

V usage is TRBV14 and J usage is TRBJ2-7; 13 nucleotides line up with TRBD2. V was pared by 4 bases and J by 8 bases, with 5 bases of the junction left unmatched. CDR1 and CDR2 from the germline V gene are SGHDN and FVKESK. The CDR3 consists of 14 residues. In DNA, the CDR3 is TGTGCCAGCAGCCTTGGACTAGCGGGAGACCAGCAGTACTTC. Translation: CASSLGLAGDQQYF.

The rearrangement uses TRBV19 and TRBJ2-1; 10 nucleotides align to TRBD1. CDR1 LNHDA and CDR2 SQIVND come from the germline V gene (reference sequence). This CDR3 has 15 amino acids. Trimming took 5 bases from V and 6 from J; bases not matched to a gene: 7. This CDR3 reads CASSVTGGPVNEQFF. CDR3 nucleotides: TGTGCCAGTAGTGTGACAGGGGGCCCCGTCAATGAGCAGTTCTTC.

This clone was seen more than once but under ten times. The V call is TRBV15, the J call TRBJ1-2; D not resolved. V gave up 3 bases and J gave up 2 bases, with 7 bases separating them. There are 13 residues in the CDR3. CDR1 and CDR2 (germline): LNHNV, YYDKDF (reference sequence). CDR3: CATSSSTNYGYTF. The CDR3 nucleotides are TGTGCCACCAGCAGCTCTACGAACTATGGCTACACCTTC.

The chain has TRBV19 and TRBJ1-2, with 7 positions matching TRBD1. The CDR3 has 13 amino acids. Per the germline V gene, CDR1 is LNHDA and CDR2 is SQIVND (reference sequence). V lost 4 bases and J lost 4; bases outside the gene matches: 3. CDR3 residues: CASSTDRVYGYTF. CDR3 DNA: TGTGCCAGTAGTACCGACAGGGTCTATGGCTACACCTTC.

The count of this clone is one. This chain connects TRBV10-3 to TRBJ1-2, with D perhaps matching TRBD1 (6 bases). The CDR3 totals 14 residues. CDR1 is ENHRY, CDR2 SYGVKD, per germline. V was trimmed by 5 bases and J by 0 bases, leaving 10 bases between them. The CDR3 nucleotides read TGTGCCATCAGTATATCAGGGGCTAACTATGGCTACACCTTC. The encoded protein is CAISISGANYGYTF.

Turning to this clone: Other DNA sequences of this sample code for an identical CDR3. The chain couples TRBV29-1 to TRBJ1-4; TRBD1 agrees at 10 bases. Per the germline V gene, CDR1 is SQVTM and CDR2 is ANQGSEA. The CDR3 loop spans 12 amino acids. The V and J ends lost 6 bases and 7 bases, in that order; junction bases with no gene match: 2. CDR3 loop: CSVRTGGEKLFF. CDR3 DNA sequence: TGCAGCGTCAGGACAGGGGGTGAAAAACTGTTTTTT.

The rearrangement joins TRBV10-1 to TRBJ2-4, with unresolved D. V shed 0 bases and J shed 11 bases, with 14 bases lying between them. CDR1 and CDR2 (germline): WNHNN, SYGVQD (reference sequence). CDR3 length equals 14 residues. DNA for the CDR3: TGCGCCAGCAGTGAGTCGGGTAGCCAAAGCCTTCAGTACTTC. It yields the protein CASSESGSQSLQYF.

This clone came up a few times. The chain carries TRBV12-3 or TRBV12-4 and TRBJ2-7, with D tentatively TRBD1 (6 bases). The germline V and J ends were trimmed by 3 bases and 2 bases, with 8 bases remaining between them. This CDR3 is built from 13 residues. In nucleotides, the CDR3 is TGTGCCAGCAGTTTCAACAGGGCCTACGAGCAGTACTTC. Amino acids: CASSFNRAYEQYF.

The CDR3 nucleotides are TGTGCCACCAGTGATCAAGGACTAGCGGGGGCTGAGACCCAGTACTTC. The encoded protein is CATSDQGLAGAETQYF. This chain joins TRBV24-1 and TRBJ2-5; 13 bases fit TRBD2. Germline values: CDR1 KGHDR, CDR2 SFDVKD. V lost 3 bases and J lost 5; bases outside the gene matches: 5. The CDR3 length is 16 residues.

The V gene is TRBV14, the J gene TRBJ2-2; tentatively, D is TRBD2 (6 bases). This CDR3 is built from 14 residues. Per the germline V gene, CDR1 is SGHDN and CDR2 is FVKESK. The V end lost 4 bases, the J end lost 2 bases, and 8 bases lay between the germline ends. As DNA, the CDR3 is TGTGCCAGCAGCCGGGGACTTAACACCGGGGAGCTGTTTTTT. This encodes CASSRGLNTGELFF.

This CDR3 reads CASSDPSGDTDTQYF. The CDR3 bases are TGTGCCAGCAGTGACCCTAGCGGGGACACAGATACGCAGTATTTT. The chain employs TRBV2 and TRBJ2-3, with 9 nucleotides matching TRBD2. The germline V gene has CDR1 SNHLY and CDR2 FYNNEI. This CDR3 is built from 15 residues. The V gene end was trimmed by 3 bases and the J gene end by 2 bases; junction bases not matched to a gene: 3.

Written as DNA, the CDR3 is TGTGCCATCAGTCAACTAGCGGGTGACAATGAGCAGTTCTTC. This codes for CAISQLAGDNEQFF. The rearrangement uses TRBV10-3 and TRBJ2-1; 9 bases agree with TRBD2. Unmatched junction bases numbered 4, after V lost 5 bases and J lost 5 bases. Germline CDR1 and CDR2: ENHRY and SYGVKD. The CDR3 has 14 residues.

The rearrangement links TRBV10-3 to TRBJ2-7; 10 nucleotides align to TRBD1. Germline V gene sequence: CDR1 ENHRY, CDR2 SYGVKD. CDR3 length equals 15 residues. V lost 5 bases, J lost 3 bases, and 7 bases stayed unmatched. The CDR3 nucleotides are TGTGCCATCAGTTCACCGGGACAGGGGCTCTACGAGCAGTACGTC. Translating gives CAISSPGQGLYEQYV.

The rearrangement links TRBV3-1 (or the pseudogene TRBV3-2) to TRBJ2-1; tentatively, D is TRBD2 (6 bases). CDR3 length: 16 residues. The germline V and J ends were trimmed by 0 bases and 8 bases, with 17 bases remaining between them. CDR1 is LGHDT and CDR2 is YNNKEL in the germline V gene (reference sequence). CDR3 residues: CASSQDWAGSVYEQFF. CDR3 nucleotides: TGTGCCAGCAGCCAAGACTGGGCGGGATCTGTGTATGAGCAGTTCTTC.

The chain joins TRBV5-5 to TRBJ2-1, with 11 bases that match TRBD1. Looked up from germline, CDR1 is SGHKS and CDR2 is YYEKEE (reference sequence). The CDR3 covers 14 residues. The trim removed 3 bases at V and 6 bases at J, leaving 2 bases unmatched. The CDR3 coding sequence is TGTGCCAGCAGCTCGGACAGGGGGCGCAATGAGCAGTTCTTC. This encodes CASSSDRGRNEQFF.

The chain is built from TRBV6-1 and TRBJ2-7, with a tentative D call TRBD1 (6 bases). This CDR3 contains 14 residues. Per germline, CDR1 MNHNS and CDR2 SASEGT. V gave up 2 bases and J gave up 2 bases, with 10 bases separating them. In DNA form, the CDR3 reads TGTGCCAGCAGTGAATCGGACAGTACCTACGAGCAGTACTTC. Translated, it gives CASSESDSTYEQYF.

The chain uses TRBV9 and TRBJ1-2; 7 nucleotides match TRBD1. Per the germline V gene, CDR1 is SGDLS and CDR2 is YYNGEE. The length of the CDR3 is 15 residues. V lost 0 bases and J lost 4; bases outside the gene matches: 6. CDR3 coding DNA: TGTGCCAGCAGCGTAGATCCAGGGGGGCCCTATGGCTACACCTTC. It translates to CASSVDPGGPYGYTF.

This clone was observed a handful of times. V is TRBV9 and J is TRBJ2-1; 9 bases match TRBD2. CDR3 length: 15 amino acids. Germline V gives CDR1 SGDLS, CDR2 YYNGEE. V was clipped by 4 bases and J by 6 bases; unmatched bases: 8. The CDR3 nucleotides are TGTGCCAGCAGCCCCCGGACTAGCGCCTTCAATGAGCAGTTCTTC. Its protein is CASSPRTSAFNEQFF.

CDR3 sequence reads: CASSVESGSFEQYF. CDR3 nucleotides: TGTGCCAGCAGCGTAGAAAGCGGGAGTTTCGAGCAGTACTTC. The genes are TRBV9 and TRBJ2-7; TRBD2 matches at 8 bases. Germline V gives CDR1 SGDLS, CDR2 YYNGEE. After removal of 0 bases from V and 6 bases from J, the junction contained 5 bases not matched to a gene. This CDR3 region has 14 residues.

The gene calls are TRBV5-1 and TRBJ2-3, with TRBD2 matching 10 bases. The germline V gene encodes CDR1 SGHRS and CDR2 YFSETQ. The CDR3 has 16 residues. Unmatched junction bases numbered 5, after V lost 4 bases and J lost 0 bases. CDR3 sequence: CASSPLTSGSTDTQYF. The CDR3, as DNA: TGCGCCAGCAGCCCCCTGACTAGCGGGAGCACAGATACGCAGTATTTT.

V is TRBV7-8 and J is TRBJ1-1; possible D gene TRBD1, 5 bases. This CDR3 has 16 residues. V gave up 5 bases and J gave up 4 bases, with 20 bases separating them. Germline CDR1 is SGHVS and CDR2 is FQNEAQ. The CDR3 protein is CASSPSGGEGSTEAFF. The DNA for the CDR3 is TGTGCCAGCAGCCCCTCGGGGGGGGAGGGGAGCACTGAAGCTTTCTTT.

The rearrangement joins TRBV7-2 to TRBJ2-5; possible D gene TRBD1, 5 bases. The CDR3 is 16 amino acids. V was clipped by 1 base and J by 2 bases, with 14 bases between them. Germline V lookup: CDR1 SGHTA, CDR2 FQGNSA. The DNA for the CDR3 is TGTGCCAGCAGCTTAGGACCAAGGACACTACAAGAGACCCAGTACTTC. It encodes CASSLGPRTLQETQYF.

The gene calls are TRBV25-1 and TRBJ1-2; perhaps TRBD1 as D (5 bases). The CDR3 is 14 amino acids. Germline values: CDR1 MGHDK, CDR2 SYGVNS. V dropped 1 base and J dropped 9 bases, with 15 bases sitting between them. This CDR3 reads CASSEWPGGYSYTF. The CDR3 region has the DNA TGTGCCAGCAGTGAATGGCCGGGGGGATATAGCTACACCTTC.

V and J are TRBV24-1 and TRBJ1-5; 11 bases map to TRBD1. Germline-derived CDR1 and CDR2 are KGHDR and SFDVKD. The junction had 4 bases not matched to a gene; V was cut back by 9 bases and J by 4 bases. CDR3 length: 14 amino acids. The CDR3 sequence is CATQGQGGNQPQHF. The CDR3 nucleotides read TGTGCCACCCAGGGACAGGGGGGAAATCAGCCCCAGCATTTT.

V usage is TRBV6-2 or TRBV6-3 and J usage is TRBJ2-1, with 9 bases fitting TRBD2. The CDR3 runs 18 residues. The V gene's germline CDR1 is MNHEY and CDR2 SVGEGT. With 0 bases clipped from V and 0 bases from J, the junction kept 6 bases outside the gene matches. CDR3: CASSYSKREESSYNEQFF. In DNA form, the CDR3 reads TGTGCCAGCAGTTACTCGAAGCGGGAGGAGAGCTCCTACAATGAGCAGTTCTTC.

The genes are TRBV5-5 and TRBJ1-3, with D maybe TRBD1 (5 bases). The CDR3 contains 13 residues. CDR1 is SGHKS, CDR2 YYEKEE, per germline (reference sequence). The germline V and J ends were trimmed by 6 bases and 0 bases, with 7 bases remaining between them. In DNA form, the CDR3 reads TGTGCCAGCACCAGGGACTCTGGAAACACCATATATTTT. Its protein product is CASTRDSGNTIYF.

The chain is built from TRBV5-4 and TRBJ1-4; 8 bases align to TRBD1. Trimming at V came to 0 bases and at J to 3 bases, leaving 4 bases not matched to a gene. The CDR3 is 16 residues long. CDR1 is SGHNT, CDR2 YYREEE, per germline (reference sequence). This CDR3 reads CASSLVGTGPNEKLFF. In nucleotides, the CDR3 is TGTGCCAGCAGCTTGGTAGGGACAGGTCCTAATGAAAAACTGTTTTTT.

V usage is TRBV28 and J usage is TRBJ2-1; D might be TRBD2 (5 bases). Germline loops: CDR1 MDHEN, CDR2 SYDVKM. The CDR3 runs 14 residues. V was shortened by 4 bases and J by 3 bases, with 10 bases between the two germline ends. CDR3 protein: CASSSPGDYNEQFF. Written as DNA, the CDR3 is TGTGCCAGCAGTTCCCCCGGGGACTACAATGAGCAGTTCTTC. The complete variable domain, with remaining parts taken from reference TRBV28 and TRBJ2-1, reads DVKVTQSSRYLVKRTGEKVFLECVQDMDHENMFWYRQDPGLGLRLIYFSYDVKMKEKGDIPEGYSVSREKKERFSLILESASTNQTSMYLCASSSPGDYNEQFFGPGTRLTVL.

The chain uses TRBV18 and TRBJ2-3; 8 bases fit TRBD1. The CDR3 extends over 17 amino acids. The V segment lost 1 base and the J segment 3 bases; nucleotides outside the gene matches: 9. Looked up from germline, CDR1 is KGHSH and CDR2 is LQKENI. Here the CDR3 reads CASSPLSGQGTTDTQYF. In nucleotides, the CDR3 is TGTGCCAGCTCACCACTCTCCGGACAGGGTACAACAGATACGCAGTATTTT.